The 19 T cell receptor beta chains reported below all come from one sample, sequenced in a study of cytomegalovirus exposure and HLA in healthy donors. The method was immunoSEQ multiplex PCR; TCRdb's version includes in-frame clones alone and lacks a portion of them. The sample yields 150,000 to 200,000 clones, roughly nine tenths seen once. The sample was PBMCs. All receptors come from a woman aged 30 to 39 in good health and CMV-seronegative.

The CDR3 is CASSTDRRQNTGELFF. CDR3 coding DNA: TGTGCCAGCTCAACCGACAGGAGACAGAACACCGGGGAGCTGTTTTTT. The chain combines TRBV18 with TRBJ2-2; the D gene is possibly TRBD1 (6 bases). Germline V gives CDR1 KGHSH, CDR2 LQKENI. Trimming pared 5 bases from V and 1 base from J, leaving 14 bases between. The CDR3 covers 16 residues.

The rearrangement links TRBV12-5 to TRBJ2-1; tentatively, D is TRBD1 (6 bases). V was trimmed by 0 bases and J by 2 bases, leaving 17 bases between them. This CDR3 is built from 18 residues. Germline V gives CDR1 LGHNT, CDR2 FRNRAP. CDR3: CASGLVYYADSPYNEQFF. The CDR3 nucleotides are TGTGCTAGTGGTTTGGTATACTATGCGGACAGCCCCTACAATGAGCAGTTCTTC.

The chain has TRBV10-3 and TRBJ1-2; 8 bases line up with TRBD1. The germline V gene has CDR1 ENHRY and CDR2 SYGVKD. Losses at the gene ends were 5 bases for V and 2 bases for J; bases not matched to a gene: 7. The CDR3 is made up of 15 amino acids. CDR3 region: CAISTGQGENYGYTF. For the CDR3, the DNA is TGTGCCATCAGTACCGGACAGGGAGAAAACTATGGCTACACCTTC.

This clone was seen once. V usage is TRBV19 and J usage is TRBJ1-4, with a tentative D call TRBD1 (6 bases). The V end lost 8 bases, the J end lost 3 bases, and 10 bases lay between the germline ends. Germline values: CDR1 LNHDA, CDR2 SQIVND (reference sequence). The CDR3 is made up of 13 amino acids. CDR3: CASRGPSNEKLFF. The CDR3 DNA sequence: TGTGCCAGTCGGGGGCCGTCTAATGAAAAACTGTTTTTT. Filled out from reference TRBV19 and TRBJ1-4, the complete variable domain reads DGGITQSPKYLFRKEGQNVTLSCEQNLNHDAMYWYRQDPGQGLRLIYYSQIVNDFQKGDIAEGYSVSREKKESFPLTVTSAQKNPTAFYLCASRGPSNEKLFFGSGTQLSVL.

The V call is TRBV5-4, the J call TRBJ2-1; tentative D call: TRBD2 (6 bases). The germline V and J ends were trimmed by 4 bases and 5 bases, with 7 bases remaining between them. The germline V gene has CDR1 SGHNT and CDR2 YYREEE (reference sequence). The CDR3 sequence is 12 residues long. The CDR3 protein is CASSRGDNEQFF. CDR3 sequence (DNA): TGTGCCAGCAGCCGCGGGGACAATGAGCAGTTCTTC.

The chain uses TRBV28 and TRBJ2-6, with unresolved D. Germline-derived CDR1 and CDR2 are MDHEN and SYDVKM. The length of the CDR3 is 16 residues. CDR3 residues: CATAGAVPSGANVLTF. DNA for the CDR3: TGTGCGACCGCAGGCGCCGTCCCATCTGGGGCCAACGTCCTGACTTTC.

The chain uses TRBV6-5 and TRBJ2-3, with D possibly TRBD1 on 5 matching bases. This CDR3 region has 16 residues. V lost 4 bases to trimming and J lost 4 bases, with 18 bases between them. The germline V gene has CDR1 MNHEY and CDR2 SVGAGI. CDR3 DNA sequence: TGTGCCAGCAGTTCAGACGACAGCGTGGGTGCAGATACGCAGTATTTT. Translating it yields CASSSDDSVGADTQYF.

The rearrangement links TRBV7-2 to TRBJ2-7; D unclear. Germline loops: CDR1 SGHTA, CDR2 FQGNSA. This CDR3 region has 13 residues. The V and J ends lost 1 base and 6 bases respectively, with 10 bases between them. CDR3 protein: CASSLEGPVEQYF. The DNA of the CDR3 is TGTGCCAGCAGCTTAGAAGGACCCGTCGAGCAGTACTTC.

CDR3 in amino acids: CASRAVEGLDGYTF. In DNA form, the CDR3 reads TGTGCCAGCAGGGCCGTCGAGGGGCTCGATGGCTACACCTTC. The rearrangement links TRBV5-6 to TRBJ1-2, with D perhaps TRBD1 (5 bases). The germline V gene has CDR1 SGHDT and CDR2 YYEEEE. The CDR3 totals 14 residues. Trimming shortened V by 5 bases and J by 6 bases, and 17 bases separated the two germline ends.

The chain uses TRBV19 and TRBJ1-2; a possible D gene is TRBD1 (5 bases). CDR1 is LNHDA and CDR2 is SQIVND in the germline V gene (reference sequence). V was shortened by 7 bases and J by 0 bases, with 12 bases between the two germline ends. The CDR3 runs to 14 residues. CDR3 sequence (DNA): TGTGCCAGTACCCCGGGGGGGGCTAACTATGGCTACACCTTC. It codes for CASTPGGANYGYTF.

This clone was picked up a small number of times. CDR3 coding DNA: TGTGCCAGCAGTTCCCCCCGGGGGAGTTTTAGGGGACCGAGTACCTACGAGCAGTACTTC. Encoded protein: CASSSPRGSFRGPSTYEQYF. The genes are TRBV27 and TRBJ2-7; a weak D match, TRBD2 (6 bases). Trimming took 4 bases from V and 2 from J, leaving 30 bases between them. Looked up from germline, CDR1 is MNHEY and CDR2 is SMNVEV (reference sequence). The CDR3 loop spans 20 amino acids.

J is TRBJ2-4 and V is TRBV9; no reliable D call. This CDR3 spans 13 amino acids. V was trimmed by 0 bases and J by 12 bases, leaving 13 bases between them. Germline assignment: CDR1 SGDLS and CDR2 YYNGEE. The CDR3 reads CASSVVGSYPQYF. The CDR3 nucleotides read TGTGCCAGCAGCGTAGTTGGTAGCTACCCTCAGTACTTC.

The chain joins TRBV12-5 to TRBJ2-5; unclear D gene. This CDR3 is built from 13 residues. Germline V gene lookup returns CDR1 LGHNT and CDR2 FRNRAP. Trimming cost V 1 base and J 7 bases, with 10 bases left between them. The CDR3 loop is CASGLGAGGTQYF. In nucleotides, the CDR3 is TGTGCTAGTGGTTTGGGGGCCGGCGGGACCCAGTACTTC.

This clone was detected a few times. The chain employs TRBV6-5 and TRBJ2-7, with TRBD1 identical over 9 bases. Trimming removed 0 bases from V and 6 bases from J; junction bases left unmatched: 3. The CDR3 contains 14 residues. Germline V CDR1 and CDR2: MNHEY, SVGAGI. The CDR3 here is CASSYSRQGGEQYF. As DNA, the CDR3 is TGTGCCAGCAGTTACTCGCGACAGGGGGGCGAGCAGTACTTC.

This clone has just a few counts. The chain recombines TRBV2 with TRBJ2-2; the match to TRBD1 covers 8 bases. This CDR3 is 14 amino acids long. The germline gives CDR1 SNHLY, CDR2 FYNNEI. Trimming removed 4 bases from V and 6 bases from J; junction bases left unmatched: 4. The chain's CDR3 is CASSVAQGAGELFF. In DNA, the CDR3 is TGTGCCAGCAGTGTGGCACAGGGGGCCGGGGAGCTGTTTTTT.

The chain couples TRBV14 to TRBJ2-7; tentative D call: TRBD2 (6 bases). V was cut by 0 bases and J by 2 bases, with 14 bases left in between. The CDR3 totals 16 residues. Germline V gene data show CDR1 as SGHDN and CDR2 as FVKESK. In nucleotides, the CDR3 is TGTGCCAGCAGCCAAGAAGGAGGGCTCTCCACCTACGAGCAGTACTTC. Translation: CASSQEGGLSTYEQYF.

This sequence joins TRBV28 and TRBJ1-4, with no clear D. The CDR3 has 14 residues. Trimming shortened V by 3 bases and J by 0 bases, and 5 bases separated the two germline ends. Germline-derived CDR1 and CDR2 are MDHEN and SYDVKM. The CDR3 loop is CASSLMATNEKLFF. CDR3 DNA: TGTGCCAGCAGTTTGATGGCAACTAATGAAAAACTGTTTTTT.

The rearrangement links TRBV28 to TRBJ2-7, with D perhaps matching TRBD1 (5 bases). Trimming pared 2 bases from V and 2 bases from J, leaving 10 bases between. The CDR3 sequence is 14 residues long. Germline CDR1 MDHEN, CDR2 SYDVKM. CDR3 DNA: TGTGCCAGCAGTTTACAGGGCTCTACCTACGAGCAGTACTTC. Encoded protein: CASSLQGSTYEQYF.

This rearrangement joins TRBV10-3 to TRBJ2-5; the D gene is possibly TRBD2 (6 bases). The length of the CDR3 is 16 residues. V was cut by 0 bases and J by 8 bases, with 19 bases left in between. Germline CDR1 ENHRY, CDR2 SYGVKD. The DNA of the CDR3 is TGTGCCATCAGTGAGTCCCGGATGGAGGGCATCGATACCCAGTACTTC. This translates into CAISESRMEGIDTQYF.